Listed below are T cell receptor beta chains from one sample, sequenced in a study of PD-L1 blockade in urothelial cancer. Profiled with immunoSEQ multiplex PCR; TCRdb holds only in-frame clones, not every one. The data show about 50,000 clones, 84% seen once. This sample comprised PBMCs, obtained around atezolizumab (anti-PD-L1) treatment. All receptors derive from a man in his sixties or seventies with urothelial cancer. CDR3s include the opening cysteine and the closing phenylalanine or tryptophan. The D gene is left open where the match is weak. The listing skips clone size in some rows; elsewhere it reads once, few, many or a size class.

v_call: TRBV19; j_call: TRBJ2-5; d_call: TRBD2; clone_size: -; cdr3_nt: TGTGCCAGTAGTTGGGTAGCGGGAGCGGAGACCCAGTACTTC; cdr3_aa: CASSWVAGAETQYF
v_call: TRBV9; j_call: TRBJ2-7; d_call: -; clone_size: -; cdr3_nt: TGTGCCAGCAGCCCACATGAGGGCGAGCAGTACTTC; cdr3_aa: CASSPHEGEQYF
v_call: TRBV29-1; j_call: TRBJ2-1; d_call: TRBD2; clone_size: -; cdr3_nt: TGCAGCGTTGAATGGCGACTAGCCGACAATGAGCAGTTCTTC; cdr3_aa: CSVEWRLADNEQFF
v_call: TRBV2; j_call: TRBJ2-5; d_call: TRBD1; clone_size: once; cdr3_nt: TGTGCCAGCAGCGGTACAGGGGGGCAAGAGACCCAGTACTTC; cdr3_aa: CASSGTGGQETQYF
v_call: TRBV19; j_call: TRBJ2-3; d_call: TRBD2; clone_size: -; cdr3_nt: TGTGCCAGTAGTATGGGGGGGACGGTGCCCACAGATACGCAGTATTTT; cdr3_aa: CASSMGGTVPTDTQYF
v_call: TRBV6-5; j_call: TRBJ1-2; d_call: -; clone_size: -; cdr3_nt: TGTGCCAGCAGTTACTCGTACGGTTCCGGCTACACCTTC; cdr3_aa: CASSYSYGSGYTF
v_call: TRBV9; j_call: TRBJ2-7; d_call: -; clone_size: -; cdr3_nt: TGTGCCAGCAGCGTAGGGAAGGAGAGATACGAGCAGTACTTC; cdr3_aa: CASSVGKERYEQYF
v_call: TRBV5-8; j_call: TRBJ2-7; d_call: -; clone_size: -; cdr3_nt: TGTGCCAGCAGCTTGGGGGGCCACGAGCAGTACTTC; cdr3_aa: CASSLGGHEQYF
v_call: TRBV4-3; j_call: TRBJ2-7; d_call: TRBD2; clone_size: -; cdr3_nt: TGCGCCAGCAGCCAAGATCGGGTAGCGGGGTACGAGCAGTACTTC; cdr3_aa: CASSQDRVAGYEQYF
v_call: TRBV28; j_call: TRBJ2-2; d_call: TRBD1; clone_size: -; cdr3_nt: TGTGCCAGCGGGACAGCGAACACCGGGGAGCTGTTTTTT; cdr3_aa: CASGTANTGELFF
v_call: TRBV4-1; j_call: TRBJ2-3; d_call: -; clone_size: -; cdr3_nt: TGCGCCAGCAGCCAAGATATTCTGGCCCTCCCGGATACGCAGTATTTT; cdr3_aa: CASSQDILALPDTQYF
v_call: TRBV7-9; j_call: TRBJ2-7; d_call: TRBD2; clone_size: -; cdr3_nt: TGTGCCAGCAGCTTTAGCGGGGTGGCCTACGAGCAGTACTTC; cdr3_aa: CASSFSGVAYEQYF
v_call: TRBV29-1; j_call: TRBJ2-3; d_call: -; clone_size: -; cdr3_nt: TGCAGCGTTGACAGTTCCACAGATACGCAGTATTTT; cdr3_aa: CSVDSSTDTQYF
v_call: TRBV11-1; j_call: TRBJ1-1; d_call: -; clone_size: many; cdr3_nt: TGTGCCAGCAGCTGGGGGGTTATGAACACTGAAGCTTTCTTT; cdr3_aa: CASSWGVMNTEAFF
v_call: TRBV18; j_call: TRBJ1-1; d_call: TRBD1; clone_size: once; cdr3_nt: TGTGCCAGCTCACCGGGACAGGGGGCGGGGACTGAAGCTTTCTTT; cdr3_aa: CASSPGQGAGTEAFF
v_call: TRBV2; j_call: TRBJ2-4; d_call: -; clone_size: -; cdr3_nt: TGTGCCAGCAGTTCGGCCAGGGTCGCCTTC; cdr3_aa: CASSSARVAF
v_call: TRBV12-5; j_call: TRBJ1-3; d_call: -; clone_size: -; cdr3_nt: TGTGCTAGTGGTTTGATACAACAGGGAGTTACCTCTGGAAACACCATATATTTT; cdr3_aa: CASGLIQQGVTSGNTIYF
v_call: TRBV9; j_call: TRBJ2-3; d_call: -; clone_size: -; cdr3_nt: TGTGCCAGCAGCGGGCCGGGGGATACGCAGTATTTT; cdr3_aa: CASSGPGDTQYF
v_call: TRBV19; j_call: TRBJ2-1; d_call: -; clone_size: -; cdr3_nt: TGTGCCAGTAGCCCAAGGGGGTCACTACAGCATGAGCAGTTCTTC; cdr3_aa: CASSPRGSLQHEQFF
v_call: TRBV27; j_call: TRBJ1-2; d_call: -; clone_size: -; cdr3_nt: TGTGCCAGCAGTTCCCCGACAGGTACCTATGGCTACACCTTC; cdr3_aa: CASSSPTGTYGYTF
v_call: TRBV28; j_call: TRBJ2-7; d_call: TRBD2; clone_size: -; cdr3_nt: TGTGCCAGCAGTTCGCCAAGAGGACAAAATCTAGCGGGAGTCTACGAGCAGTACTTC; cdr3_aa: CASSSPRGQNLAGVYEQYF
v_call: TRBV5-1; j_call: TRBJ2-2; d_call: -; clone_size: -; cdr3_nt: TGCGCCAGCAGCCCCGATGGAGGCTCCGGGGAGCTGTTTTTT; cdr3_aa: CASSPDGGSGELFF
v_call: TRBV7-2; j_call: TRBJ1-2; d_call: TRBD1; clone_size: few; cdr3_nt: TGTGCCAGCAGCACGACAGGGGACTATGGCTACACCTTC; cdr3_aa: CASSTTGDYGYTF
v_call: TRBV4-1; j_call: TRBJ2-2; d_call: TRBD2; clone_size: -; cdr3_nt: TGCGCCAGCAGCCGCCAACATAGCGGGGGGGCCCCCGGGGAGCTGTTTTTT; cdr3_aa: CASSRQHSGGAPGELFF
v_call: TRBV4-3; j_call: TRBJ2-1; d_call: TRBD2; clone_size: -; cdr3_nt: TGCGCCAGCAGCCAAGGTGGGGGGGGCTACAATGAGCAGTTCTTC; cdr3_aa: CASSQGGGGYNEQFF
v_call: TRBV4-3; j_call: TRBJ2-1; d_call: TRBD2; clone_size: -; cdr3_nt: TGCGCCAGCAGCCAAGACCCCAGCGGGGGGATCAACAATGAGCAGTTCTTC; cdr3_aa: CASSQDPSGGINNEQFF
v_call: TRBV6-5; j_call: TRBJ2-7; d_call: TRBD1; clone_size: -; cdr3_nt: TGTGCCAGCAGTTACCGGGGACAGGGGAACGAGCAGTACTTC; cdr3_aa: CASSYRGQGNEQYF
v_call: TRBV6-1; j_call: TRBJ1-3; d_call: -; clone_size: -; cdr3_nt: TGTGCCAGTATCTCAGGGAATACAGGAAACACCATATATTTT; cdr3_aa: CASISGNTGNTIYF
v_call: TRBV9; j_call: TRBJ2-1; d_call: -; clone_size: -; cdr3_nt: TGTGCCAGCAGCGTAGGAGCGAGATCATACAATGAGCAGTTCTTC; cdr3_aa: CASSVGARSYNEQFF
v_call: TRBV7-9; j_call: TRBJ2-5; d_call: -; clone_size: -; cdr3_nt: TGTGCCAGCAGCTTTAACCAAGAGACCCAGTACTTC; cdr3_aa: CASSFNQETQYF
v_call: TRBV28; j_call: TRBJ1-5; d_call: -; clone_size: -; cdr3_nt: TGTGCCAGCTTGGAGCCCCGGCAGCCCCAGCATTTT; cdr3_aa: CASLEPRQPQHF
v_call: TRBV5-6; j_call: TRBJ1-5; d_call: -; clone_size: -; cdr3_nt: TGTGCCAGCAGTTCTGGGGGGTGGAGGAGCAATCAGCCCCAGCATTTT; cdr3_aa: CASSSGGWRSNQPQHF
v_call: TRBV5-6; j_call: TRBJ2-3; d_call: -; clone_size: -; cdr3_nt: TGTGCCAGCAGCCGGGCCCCCCTCGGAGGAGATACGCAGTATTTT; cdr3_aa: CASSRAPLGGDTQYF
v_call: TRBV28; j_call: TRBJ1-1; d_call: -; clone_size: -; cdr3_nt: TGTGCCAGCAGCCCTCGGCCCGGAGTGGTTTCGAACACTGAAGCTTTCTTT; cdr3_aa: CASSPRPGVVSNTEAFF
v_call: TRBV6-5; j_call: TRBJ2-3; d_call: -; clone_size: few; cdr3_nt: TGTGCCAGCAGCACCCGACAGGCGGGCGCAGATACGCAGTATTTT; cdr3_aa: CASSTRQAGADTQYF
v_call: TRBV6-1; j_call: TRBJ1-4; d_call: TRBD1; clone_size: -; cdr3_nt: TGTGCCAGCAGTGGGATCGGACAGGGGCGGGGTAATGAAAAACTGTTTTTT; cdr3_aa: CASSGIGQGRGNEKLFF
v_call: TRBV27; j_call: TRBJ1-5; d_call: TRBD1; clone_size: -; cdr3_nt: TGTGCCGGACAGAACCGGGACAGGGGTTTGGAGCCCCAGCATTTT; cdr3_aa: CAGQNRDRGLEPQHF
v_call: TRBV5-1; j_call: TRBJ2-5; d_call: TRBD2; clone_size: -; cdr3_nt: TGCGCCAGCAGTCCCAATAGCGGGAGAGGTCAAGAGACCCAGTACTTC; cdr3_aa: CASSPNSGRGQETQYF
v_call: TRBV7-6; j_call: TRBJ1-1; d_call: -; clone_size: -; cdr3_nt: TGTGCCAGCAGCCCTATCGGCAGGGTGGAGGCTTTCTTT; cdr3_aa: CASSPIGRVEAFF